Shown below are 15 T cell receptor beta chains from a single sample sequenced in a study of blood T cell repertoires in COVID-19. Profiled with immunoSEQ multiplex PCR; TCRdb holds only in-frame clones, not every one. Here the sample spans a few hundred thousand clones, 80% to 90% being singletons. Sequencing used peripheral blood. Receptor source: a woman aged 50 to 65 with acute or convalescent COVID-19.

The V and J genes are TRBV11-1 and TRBJ2-1; 14 bases line up with TRBD2. Germline trimming cut 5 bases from V and 4 bases from J; bases unmatched to any gene: 4. The length of the CDR3 is 16 residues. From germline, CDR1 is SGHAT and CDR2 FQDESV (reference sequence). The CDR3 sequence: CASSPRTSGRYNEQFF. The CDR3 coding sequence is TGTGCCAGCAGCCCGAGGACTAGCGGGAGGTACAATGAGCAGTTCTTC. Full variable domain (remainder filled in from reference TRBV11-1 and TRBJ2-1): EAEVAQSPRYKITEKSQAVAFWCDPISGHATLYWYRQILGQGPELLVQFQDESVVDDSQLPKDRFSAERLKGVDSTLKIQPAELGDSAMYLCASSPRTSGRYNEQFFGPGTRLTVL.

This sequence joins TRBV11-2 and TRBJ1-1; 10 bases align to TRBD1. V lost 3 bases to trimming and J lost 3 bases; unmatched junction nucleotides: 7. CDR1 SGHAT and CDR2 FQNNGV come from the germline V gene. The CDR3 covers 16 residues. The CDR3 protein is CASSFPTGTGDTEAFF. DNA of the CDR3: TGTGCCAGCAGCTTCCCCACCGGGACAGGGGACACTGAAGCTTTCTTT.

V usage is TRBV7-8 and J usage is TRBJ2-1; TRBD1 aligns across 9 bases. Germline loops: CDR1 SGHVS, CDR2 FQNEAQ. The CDR3 runs 15 residues. The V gene end was trimmed by 5 bases and the J gene end by 8 bases; junction bases not matched to a gene: 10. The CDR3 nucleotides are TGTGCCAGCAGCCGGGAACAGGGGGCGGGCGATGAGCAGTTCTTC. It translates to CASSREQGAGDEQFF.

V usage is TRBV7-2 and J usage is TRBJ2-7; 7 bases are shared with TRBD1. Trimming took 3 bases from V and 0 from J; bases not matched to a gene: 2. CDR1 SGHTA and CDR2 FQGNSA come from the germline V gene. The CDR3 covers 14 residues. The CDR3 loop is CASSFRQGSYEQYF. The CDR3 coding sequence is TGTGCCAGCAGCTTTAGACAGGGCTCCTACGAGCAGTACTTC.

This clone has more than one count but fewer than ten. The CDR3 DNA sequence: TGTGCCAGCAGCCGGGACACTAACTATGGCTACACCTTC. This sequence encodes CASSRDTNYGYTF. The J gene is TRBJ1-2, the V gene TRBV7-2, with D possibly TRBD1 on 6 matching bases. The CDR3 length is 13 residues. Germline lookup yields CDR1 SGHTA and CDR2 FQGNSA. V lost 5 bases and J 0 bases, leaving 7 bases between the germline ends.

The CDR3 loop is CAWSGTGVVGPQHF. CDR3 bases: TGTGCCTGGAGCGGGACAGGGGTAGTAGGGCCCCAGCATTTT. The chain has TRBV30 and TRBJ1-5; 10 bases fit TRBD1. CDR3 length: 14 amino acids. The V gene's germline CDR1 is GTSNPN and CDR2 SVGIG (reference sequence). V lost 3 bases, J lost 9 bases, and 8 bases stayed unmatched.

This chain joins TRBV19 and TRBJ1-1; D unclear. This CDR3 has 13 amino acids. Germline loops: CDR1 LNHDA, CDR2 SQIVND (reference sequence). Trimming cost V 2 bases and J 6 bases, with 10 bases left between them. The CDR3 sequence is CASSITGISEAFF. The CDR3 DNA follows: TGTGCCAGTAGTATAACGGGGATCTCTGAAGCTTTCTTT.

The rearrangement uses TRBV7-2 and TRBJ1-5, with D maybe TRBD1 (5 bases). This CDR3 is 14 amino acids long. V lost 3 bases to trimming and J lost 6 bases, with 12 bases between them. Germline V gene data show CDR1 as SGHTA and CDR2 as FQGNSA. The CDR3 loop reads CASSFDSGGQPQHF. CDR3 sequence (DNA): TGTGCCAGCAGCTTCGACAGCGGGGGTCAGCCCCAGCATTTT.

V usage is TRBV29-1 and J usage is TRBJ1-2; D is uncertain. The germline V gene encodes CDR1 SQVTM and CDR2 ANQGSEA. The V end was cut by 7 bases, the J end by 0 bases, with 6 bases between. The CDR3 extends over 11 amino acids. The CDR3 sequence is CSGATNYGYTF. In DNA form, the CDR3 reads TGCAGCGGGGCAACTAACTATGGCTACACCTTC.

The chain carries TRBV27 and TRBJ2-7, with D perhaps matching TRBD2 (6 bases). V shed 6 bases and J shed 3 bases, with 9 bases lying between them. The CDR3 extends over 12 amino acids. Germline V lookup: CDR1 MNHEY, CDR2 SMNVEV (reference sequence). CDR3 DNA sequence: TGTGCCAGCAGGAAGGAGGGCTACGAGCAGTACTTC. Protein product: CASRKEGYEQYF.

The V call is TRBV5-6, the J call TRBJ2-6; possible D gene TRBD1, 5 bases. Trimming stripped 6 bases from V and 5 bases from J, with 12 bases between. The CDR3 spans 14 residues. Germline CDR1 and CDR2: SGHDT and YYEEEE. Written as DNA, the CDR3 is TGTGCCAGCAACTCAGGACATCGGGCCAACGTCCTGACTTTC. As protein: CASNSGHRANVLTF.

The chain links TRBV5-1 to TRBJ1-3; TRBD1 is a possible D gene (6 bases). CDR1 is SGHRS and CDR2 is YFSETQ in the germline V gene. The CDR3 loop spans 15 amino acids. Trimming took 0 bases from V and 0 from J, leaving 7 bases between them. CDR3 in amino acids: CASSLAGVSGNTIYF. In DNA, the CDR3 is TGCGCCAGCAGCTTGGCAGGGGTCTCTGGAAACACCATATATTTT.

The chain is built from TRBV18 and TRBJ2-2, with D perhaps TRBD1 (6 bases). The CDR3 runs to 16 residues. Germline-derived CDR1 and CDR2 are KGHSH and LQKENI. V was cut by 3 bases and J by 1 base, with 12 bases left in between. CDR3 sequence (DNA): TGTGCCAGCTCACCGGACGGACAGATGAACACCGGGGAGCTGTTTTTT. It specifies CASSPDGQMNTGELFF.

This clone appeared a single time. The chain employs TRBV25-1 and TRBJ1-2; maybe TRBD1 (6 bases). Trimming shortened V by 7 bases and J by 4 bases, and 19 bases separated the two germline ends. The length of the CDR3 is 15 residues. In germline, CDR1 is MGHDK, CDR2 SYGVNS. The CDR3 protein is CASTLSRGDVYGYTF. CDR3 sequence (DNA): TGTGCCAGCACCCTTTCCAGGGGCGACGTCTATGGCTACACCTTC.

The chain links TRBV6-7 to TRBJ1-1; 8 bases align to TRBD1. TRBV6-7 is placed among ORFs of uncertain function. The CDR3 is made up of 12 amino acids. V lost 9 bases and J lost 4; bases outside the gene matches: 4. In nucleotides, the CDR3 is TGTGCCAGACAGGGGGAAGTCACTGAAGCTTTCTTT. This codes for CARQGEVTEAFF.